The next 31 T cell receptor beta chains were all read from a single sample in a study of blood T cell repertoires in COVID-19. Data came from immunoSEQ multiplex PCR; TCRdb stores just in-frame clones and leaves some out. This sample carries some 93,000 clones, around 88% of them seen once, and the ten largest clones take less than 9%. The sequencing sample was made of peripheral blood. These receptors all come from a man in his fifties or sixties with acute or convalescent COVID-19.

The chain is built from TRBV28 and TRBJ1-4; D uncertain. The CDR3 spans 12 residues. From germline, CDR1 is MDHEN and CDR2 SYDVKM. Trimming took off 1 base at V and 8 bases at J, with 5 bases between the two ends. The CDR3 DNA reads TGTGCCAGCAGTTTATTCGGGGAAAAACTGTTTTTT. Protein: CASSLFGEKLFF.

The genes are TRBV12-3 or TRBV12-4 and TRBJ1-5; no reliable D call. V lost 7 bases, J lost 3 bases, and 10 bases lay in between. This CDR3 is 13 amino acids long. CDR3 bases: TGTGCCAGCACCGGGGTATACAATCAGCCCCAGCATTTT. Protein sequence: CASTGVYNQPQHF.

The chain is built from TRBV24-1 and TRBJ1-6; D ambiguous. Germline V gives CDR1 KGHDR, CDR2 SFDVKD. Trimming left V 1 base short and J 4 bases short, with 7 bases between. The CDR3 extends over 15 amino acids. The CDR3 sequence: CATSDLNMYNSPLHF. CDR3 in DNA: TGTGCCACCAGTGATTTAAACATGTATAATTCACCCCTCCACTTT.

The chain links TRBV18 to TRBJ1-5; 7 nucleotides agree with TRBD1. The CDR3 is 14 residues long. CDR1 and CDR2 from the germline V gene are KGHSH and LQKENI. J lost 5 bases, V lost 3 bases, and 4 bases had no gene match. The CDR3 coding sequence is TGTGCCAGCTCACCCGGCCAGGGGGATCAGCCCCAGCATTTT. This gives the protein CASSPGQGDQPQHF.

The chain combines TRBV19 with TRBJ1-1; tentative D call: TRBD1 (6 bases). Per the germline V gene, CDR1 is LNHDA and CDR2 is SQIVND (reference sequence). There are 13 residues in the CDR3. Trimming stripped 10 bases from V and 1 base from J, with 13 bases between. CDR3: CATERGSNTEAFF. In DNA, the CDR3 is TGTGCCACCGAGAGGGGGTCGAACACTGAAGCTTTCTTT.

The chain is built from TRBV30 and TRBJ1-2; D call uncertain. CDR3 length: 15 residues. Deletions cut 0 bases from V and 6 bases from J, with 17 bases between. Germline V gene sequence: CDR1 GTSNPN, CDR2 SVGIG (reference sequence). The CDR3 sequence: CAWSVRGTQAHGYTF. CDR3 coding DNA: TGTGCCTGGAGTGTACGGGGAACACAAGCGCATGGCTACACCTTC.

This sequence joins TRBV27 and TRBJ2-3; 9 bases agree with TRBD1. The CDR3 is 15 residues long. Germline CDR1 MNHEY, CDR2 SMNVEV (reference sequence). V shed 5 bases and J 7 bases; nucleotides not matched to a gene: 10. The CDR3 region is CASSPRGQGTYTQYF. The CDR3 nucleotides are TGTGCCAGCAGTCCGAGGGGACAGGGAACGTATACGCAGTATTTT.

The gene calls are TRBV27 and TRBJ2-5, with TRBD2 identical over 13 bases. There are 18 residues in the CDR3. With 11 bases clipped from V and 2 bases from J, the junction kept 17 bases outside the gene matches. Germline lookup yields CDR1 MNHEY and CDR2 SMNVEV (reference sequence). In DNA, the CDR3 is TGTGCCGACCGGACTAGCGGGAGCGGATGGGGCTTACAAGAGACCCAGTACTTC. Translated, it gives CADRTSGSGWGLQETQYF.

V and J are TRBV6-5 and TRBJ1-2, with 9 bases fitting TRBD1. V trimming: 6 bases; J trimming: 4 bases; junction bases outside the gene matches: 3. The CDR3 has 13 amino acids. Looked up from germline, CDR1 is MNHEY and CDR2 is SVGAGI. The CDR3 protein is CASRTGGAYGYTF. The CDR3 nucleotides read TGTGCCAGCAGGACAGGGGGTGCCTATGGCTACACCTTC.

The V gene is TRBV2, the J gene TRBJ2-1; 8 bases are a match to TRBD1. The germline V gene encodes CDR1 SNHLY and CDR2 FYNNEI. CDR3 size: 15 residues. Germline trimming cut 5 bases from V and 7 bases from J; bases unmatched to any gene: 10. CDR3 sequence reads: CASSQGALGENEQFF. The CDR3 DNA follows: TGTGCCAGCAGTCAGGGGGCCCTAGGGGAAAATGAGCAGTTCTTC.

This clone is a singleton in its sample. The chain couples TRBV25-1 to TRBJ1-2; D is ambiguous. The CDR3 is 13 residues long. Trimming stripped 6 bases from V and 4 bases from J, with 12 bases between. CDR1 MGHDK and CDR2 SYGVNS come from the germline V gene. CDR3 region: CASRSAASYGYTF. DNA of the CDR3: TGTGCCAGCAGGTCGGCGGCTAGCTATGGCTACACCTTC.

The chain links TRBV5-5 to TRBJ2-5, with 10 bases matching TRBD2. The CDR3 sequence is 16 residues long. Germline assignment: CDR1 SGHKS and CDR2 YYEKEE (reference sequence). V shed 2 bases, J shed 5 bases, and the junction held 9 bases outside the gene matches. The CDR3 protein is CASSFGELAGWETQYF. The CDR3 DNA reads TGTGCCAGCAGCTTTGGGGAACTAGCGGGGTGGGAGACCCAGTACTTC.

This clone was seen a few times. This chain joins TRBV28 and TRBJ1-4; 9 nucleotides align to TRBD1. The CDR3 has 16 amino acids. Germline V CDR1 and CDR2: MDHEN, SYDVKM. The trim removed 5 bases at V and 10 bases at J, leaving 14 bases unmatched. The CDR3 region has the DNA TGTGCCAGCAGTACGACTTTACAGGGGGCTTTAAGAAAACTGTTTTTT. It yields the protein CASSTTLQGALRKLFF.

This clone was seen more than once but under ten times. The chain has TRBV11-2 and TRBJ2-5; D call uncertain. The length of the CDR3 is 13 residues. V gave up 5 bases and J gave up 5 bases, with 12 bases separating them. Germline lookup yields CDR1 SGHAT and CDR2 FQNNGV. Here the CDR3 reads CASSAWLWETQYF. The CDR3 nucleotides are TGTGCCAGCAGCGCCTGGCTCTGGGAGACCCAGTACTTC.

The J gene is TRBJ2-7, the V gene TRBV6-5, with 7 nucleotides matching TRBD1. This CDR3 contains 14 residues. CDR1 is MNHEY and CDR2 is SVGAGI in the germline V gene. The V and J ends lost 5 bases and 1 base, in that order; junction bases with no gene match: 5. CDR3 loop: CASSRTGDSYEQYF. The CDR3 DNA sequence: TGTGCCAGCAGTCGGACAGGTGATTCCTACGAGCAGTACTTC.

V and J are TRBV7-2 and TRBJ2-5; 8 bases align to TRBD1. The CDR3 is 18 amino acids. Trimming cost V 1 base and J 0 bases; bases outside gene matches: 10. Per the germline V gene, CDR1 is SGHTA and CDR2 is FQGNSA. CDR3 residues: CASSLVSTGVGYQETQYF. Written as DNA, the CDR3 is TGTGCCAGCAGCTTAGTATCGACAGGGGTAGGATACCAAGAGACCCAGTACTTC.

In nucleotides, the CDR3 is TGTGCCAGCAGCTCGAGGACAGGGGTTTCTGAAAAACTGTTTTTT. It is translated as CASSSRTGVSEKLFF. The rearrangement links TRBV7-2 to TRBJ1-4; 9 bases agree with TRBD1. J gave up 7 bases and V 4 bases, and 7 bases lay outside the gene matches. The CDR3 runs to 15 residues. Germline V CDR1 and CDR2: SGHTA, FQGNSA.

The chain joins TRBV27 to TRBJ1-2, with 9 bases lining up with TRBD1. This CDR3 is built from 18 residues. Trimming at V came to 2 bases and at J to 8 bases, leaving 18 bases not matched to a gene. Germline CDR1 and CDR2: MNHEY and SMNVEV (reference sequence). The CDR3 nucleotides are TGTGCCAGCAGTTTACTGGATCGGACAGGGGCTCGGGCCGGCGGCTACACCTTC. Protein: CASSLLDRTGARAGGYTF.

The genes are TRBV28 and TRBJ2-7; 7 bases are shared with TRBD1. From germline, CDR1 is MDHEN and CDR2 SYDVKM. The CDR3 is 12 residues long. The V gene end was trimmed by 10 bases and the J gene end by 3 bases; junction bases not matched to a gene: 6. The CDR3 spells CATLGQVYEQYF. The CDR3 DNA is TGTGCCACCTTAGGACAGGTCTACGAGCAGTACTTC. The whole variable domain, filled in from reference TRBV28 and TRBJ2-7, reads DVKVTQSSRYLVKRTGEKVFLECVQDMDHENMFWYRQDPGLGLRLIYFSYDVKMKEKGDIPEGYSVSREKKERFSLILESASTNQTSMYLCATLGQVYEQYFGPGTRLTVT.

The rearrangement uses TRBV5-1 and TRBJ2-5; 10 bases align to TRBD1. The CDR3 totals 16 residues. The germline V gene encodes CDR1 SGHRS and CDR2 YFSETQ. Losses at the gene ends were 4 bases for V and 2 bases for J; bases not matched to a gene: 8. The CDR3 sequence is CASSPRQGARQETQYF. The CDR3 DNA sequence: TGCGCCAGCAGCCCGAGACAGGGGGCGAGGCAAGAGACCCAGTACTTC.

To note about this clone: Different DNA sequences within this sample yield the same CDR3. The CDR3 bases are TGCGCCAGCAGCCCAAGCGGGGGGGGGTACAATGAGCAGTTCTTC. Translation gives CASSPSGGGYNEQFF. The rearrangement joins TRBV4-3 to TRBJ2-1, with TRBD2 matching 10 bases. The germline gives CDR1 LGHNA, CDR2 YSLEER. The ends lost 4 bases at V and 4 bases at J; junction bases unmatched: 4. The length of the CDR3 is 15 residues.

The chain joins TRBV5-4 to TRBJ1-2; D might be TRBD1 (5 bases). V shed 4 bases and J shed 0 bases, with 16 bases lying between them. CDR3 length: 16 residues. The germline CDR1 and CDR2 sequences are SGHNT and YYREEE (reference sequence). This CDR3 reads CASSPAGGSANYGYTF. CDR3 nucleotides: TGTGCCAGCAGCCCAGCGGGGGGTTCTGCTAACTATGGCTACACCTTC.

V gene TRBV29-1 combines with J gene TRBJ1-2; TRBD1 matches 9 bases. Germline V gene sequence: CDR1 SQVTM, CDR2 ANQGSEA. The CDR3 has 13 amino acids. Trimming took 4 bases from V and 5 from J; bases not matched to a gene: 5. The CDR3 protein is CSVVTGGIYGYTF. The CDR3, as DNA: TGCAGCGTTGTGACAGGGGGTATTTATGGCTACACCTTC.

The chain links TRBV5-1 to TRBJ2-5, with 7 bases matching TRBD1. CDR1 is SGHRS, CDR2 YFSETQ, per germline. CDR3 length: 15 amino acids. J lost 3 bases, V lost 3 bases, and 8 bases had no gene match. The CDR3 here is CASSSSGTEKETQYF. The DNA of the CDR3 is TGCGCCAGCAGCTCATCCGGGACAGAAAAAGAGACCCAGTACTTC.

The rearrangement links TRBV7-9 to TRBJ2-3, with D possibly being TRBD2 (6 bases). The V and J ends lost 4 bases and 4 bases respectively, with 18 bases between them. Per the germline V gene, CDR1 is SEHNR and CDR2 is FQNEAQ (reference sequence). The CDR3 length is 16 residues. The CDR3 here is CASSSPPGLFPDTQYF. CDR3 in DNA: TGTGCCAGCAGCTCGCCCCCGGGACTTTTCCCAGATACGCAGTATTTT.

The V and J genes are TRBV27 and TRBJ1-2; 12 nucleotides line up with TRBD1. The CDR3 runs 15 residues. CDR1 MNHEY and CDR2 SMNVEV come from the germline V gene (reference sequence). V was clipped by 3 bases and J by 7 bases; unmatched bases: 6. CDR3: CASSFEGQGAGGYTF. The CDR3 nucleotides read TGTGCCAGCAGTTTCGAGGGACAGGGGGCGGGTGGCTACACCTTC.

This chain joins TRBV5-1 and TRBJ2-7; 12 bases line up with TRBD2. V gave up 0 bases and J gave up 5 bases; unmatched junction bases: 3. The CDR3 covers 15 residues. Germline assignment: CDR1 SGHRS and CDR2 YFSETQ. CDR3 in DNA: TGCGCCAGCAGCTTGGGACTAGCGGGAGTTCACGAGCAGTACTTC. Protein sequence: CASSLGLAGVHEQYF.

The rearrangement uses TRBV27 and TRBJ2-1, with TRBD2 matching 9 bases. V lost 7 bases, J lost 3 bases, and 10 bases stayed unmatched. CDR3 size: 16 residues. CDR1 and CDR2 (germline): MNHEY, SMNVEV (reference sequence). The CDR3 nucleotides are TGTGCCAGCAATAGGGACGCGGGAGGGGGCTACAATGAGCAGTTCTTC. This translates into CASNRDAGGGYNEQFF.

This clone was detected only a few times. For the CDR3, the DNA is TGTGCCAGCAGCTTGTGGGGGACAGGCCTTATGGCCCTCCACTTT. This codes for CASSLWGTGLMALHF. The chain employs TRBV5-6 and TRBJ1-6, with 8 bases fitting TRBD1. Germline CDR1 reads SGHDT; CDR2 reads YYEEEE. CDR3 size: 15 residues. V shed 1 base and J 14 bases; nucleotides not matched to a gene: 11.

CDR3 coding DNA: TGTGCCAGCAGCTTAGCGCTGGCTAGCGGGGGGGCTGGTGAGCAGTTCTTC. It encodes CASSLALASGGAGEQFF. The chain joins TRBV7-2 to TRBJ2-1; 12 bases are a match to TRBD2. The CDR3 has 17 residues. Germline V gene data show CDR1 as SGHTA and CDR2 as FQGNSA. The trim removed 0 bases at V and 9 bases at J, leaving 9 bases unmatched.

The chain links TRBV30 to TRBJ2-2; TRBD2 agrees at 14 bases. CDR1 and CDR2 from the germline V gene are GTSNPN and SVGIG (reference sequence). V lost 3 bases to trimming and J lost 5 bases; unmatched junction nucleotides: 2. The CDR3 runs to 15 residues. CDR3: CAWRGLAGVTGELFF. CDR3 coding DNA: TGTGCCTGGAGGGGACTAGCGGGAGTTACCGGGGAGCTGTTTTTT.